Following are 14 T cell receptor beta chains from one sample sequenced in a study of blood T cell repertoires in COVID-19. Data came from immunoSEQ multiplex PCR; TCRdb stores just in-frame clones and leaves some out. The sample lists approximately 70,000 clones, roughly 85% occurring once. The sample consisted of peripheral blood. The receptors stem from a woman aged 50 to 60 with COVID-19, enrolled during active disease.

The genes are TRBV28 and TRBJ2-1; 11 bases are shared with TRBD2. CDR1 and CDR2 from the germline V gene are MDHEN and SYDVKM. Trimming cost V 2 bases and J 6 bases; bases outside gene matches: 12. CDR3 length: 18 residues. The chain's CDR3 is CASSLNALAGGRGNEQFF. In DNA, the CDR3 is TGTGCCAGCAGTTTAAACGCCCTAGCGGGAGGTAGGGGCAATGAGCAGTTCTTC.

The genes are TRBV30 and TRBJ2-5, with 8 bases aligning to TRBD1. CDR3 length: 14 residues. The V gene end was trimmed by 5 bases and the J gene end by 1 base; junction bases not matched to a gene: 6. Germline-derived CDR1 and CDR2 are GTSNPN and SVGIG (reference sequence). CDR3 sequence reads: CAWAGTGSQETQYF. The DNA for the CDR3 is TGTGCCTGGGCCGGGACAGGTTCCCAAGAGACCCAGTACTTC. Complete variable domain (other parts from reference TRBV30 and TRBJ2-5): SQTIHQWPATLVQPVGSPLSLECTVEGTSNPNLYWYRQAAGRGLQLLFYSVGIGQISSEVPQNLSASRPQDRQFILSSKKLLLSDSGFYLCAWAGTGSQETQYFGPGTRLLVL.

The CDR3 nucleotides are TGTGCCAGCAATTTTCCCTACTCCGAGCAGTACTTC. Residues: CASNFPYSEQYF. V and J are TRBV27 and TRBJ2-7; D gene unclear. CDR1 and CDR2 (germline): MNHEY, SMNVEV (reference sequence). V lost 7 bases and J 6 bases, leaving 13 bases between the germline ends. This CDR3 has 12 residues.

The J gene is TRBJ2-1, the V gene TRBV14; 11 bases are shared with TRBD2. The CDR3 consists of 15 residues. V shed 6 bases, J shed 6 bases, and the junction held 7 bases outside the gene matches. The germline CDR1 and CDR2 sequences are SGHDN and FVKESK. The CDR3 sequence is CASSYILAGVNEQFF. The CDR3 DNA follows: TGTGCCAGCAGTTATATACTAGCGGGAGTCAATGAGCAGTTCTTC.

The CDR3 region has the DNA TGTGCCATCAACCCCGGGACAGGGACGTGGGGCCAAGAGACCCAGTACTTC. This codes for CAINPGTGTWGQETQYF. The rearrangement uses TRBV10-3 and TRBJ2-5, with 9 bases identical to TRBD1. The V and J ends lost 7 bases and 1 base, in that order; junction bases with no gene match: 13. The CDR3 is 17 residues long. Per germline, CDR1 ENHRY and CDR2 SYGVKD.

In DNA form, the CDR3 reads TGTGCCAGCAGCCCAGGGGGCGGCAGGGCCTACGAGCAGTACTTC. Its protein product is CASSPGGGRAYEQYF. The chain carries TRBV4-2 and TRBJ2-7; the match to TRBD1 covers 8 bases. CDR3 size: 15 residues. Germline V gene sequence: CDR1 LGHNA, CDR2 YNFKEQ. V dropped 4 bases and J dropped 2; count of bases not matched to a gene: 7.

The gene calls are TRBV20-1 and TRBJ1-4; 7 bases match TRBD1. CDR1 is DFQATT, CDR2 SNEGSKA, per germline (reference sequence). CDR3 length equals 11 residues. J lost 13 bases, V lost 6 bases, and 8 bases had no gene match. CDR3 amino acids: CSAGKQGILFF. The CDR3 bases are TGCAGTGCCGGGAAACAGGGGATACTGTTTTTT.

This chain joins TRBV11-3 and TRBJ2-2, with TRBD2 matching over 8 bases. CDR1 is SGHNT and CDR2 is YENEEA in the germline V gene. V was pared by 3 bases and J by 8 bases, with 23 bases of the junction left unmatched. The CDR3 contains 20 residues. The CDR3 loop reads CASSFRAGVLGRTGRGELFF. CDR3 bases: TGTGCCAGCAGCTTCAGAGCGGGAGTCCTCGGTAGAACGGGAAGGGGGGAGCTGTTTTTT.

For the CDR3, the DNA is TGTGCCAGCCCAAGGGCGGGGGGAGGCGAAGCCCAGCATTTT. Protein sequence: CASPRAGGGEAQHF. This chain connects TRBV5-4 to TRBJ1-5; D may be TRBD1 (5 bases). V was shortened by 7 bases and J by 11 bases, with 22 bases between the two germline ends. The germline V gene encodes CDR1 SGHNT and CDR2 YYREEE (reference sequence). The CDR3 length is 14 residues.

The CDR3 nucleotides read TGTGCCAGCAGTGGGACAGCCAAATTACCCCATGAGCAGTTCTTC. Protein sequence: CASSGTAKLPHEQFF. V gene TRBV28 combines with J gene TRBJ2-1; 7 bases are a match to TRBD1. Germline V gene data show CDR1 as MDHEN and CDR2 as SYDVKM. V was clipped by 5 bases and J by 8 bases; unmatched bases: 12. The CDR3 runs 15 residues.

The rearrangement joins TRBV20-1 to TRBJ2-7, with D possibly matching TRBD2 (5 bases). Germline V gives CDR1 DFQATT, CDR2 SNEGSKA (reference sequence). V was trimmed by 5 bases and J by 3 bases, leaving 8 bases between them. The CDR3 has 11 residues. CDR3 residues: CSAYSDYEQYF. DNA for the CDR3: TGCAGTGCTTATAGCGACTACGAGCAGTACTTC.

The chain carries TRBV6-5 and TRBJ2-3, with D maybe TRBD2 (5 bases). The V and J ends lost 10 bases and 3 bases respectively, with 17 bases between them. The CDR3 contains 14 residues. CDR1 and CDR2 from the germline V gene are MNHEY and SVGAGI. CDR3: CATWIRWRTDTQYF. In DNA form, the CDR3 reads TGTGCCACTTGGATTCGTTGGAGGACAGATACGCAGTATTTT.

The gene calls are TRBV2 and TRBJ2-1, with a weak D call TRBD2 (6 bases). Germline CDR1 is SNHLY and CDR2 is FYNNEI. This CDR3 is 11 amino acids long. Trimming pared 7 bases from V and 10 bases from J, leaving 11 bases between. The CDR3 nucleotides are TGTGCCAGCATGGGGGGTTACGAGCAGTTCTTC. Its translation is CASMGGYEQFF.

In DNA, the CDR3 is TGTGCCAGCAGTCCTACCGGGTCTCCCCGCGAGCAGTACTTC. The encoded protein is CASSPTGSPREQYF. This sequence joins TRBV6-5 and TRBJ2-7; no reliable D call. Germline V gene sequence: CDR1 MNHEY, CDR2 SVGAGI. Trimming stripped 5 bases from V and 6 bases from J, with 17 bases between. This CDR3 contains 14 residues.